Sequencing of this T cell receptor beta chain was carried out in a study of T cells in Graves' hyperthyroidism and ophthalmopathy. The ends were cut back, 5 bases at V and 6 bases at J, with 25 bases in the middle. Germline V gene lookup returns CDR1 SGHTA and CDR2 FQGTGA. The CDR3 has 18 amino acids. Regarding the study as a whole: Patients with ophthalmopathy were separated from those with stable hyperthyroidism by a 13 V-J model. Model-based prediction identified ophthalmopathy a median around 6.7 months prior to its onset.

In the case of this clonotype: The antigen remains unidentified.

Template material for amplifying TCR beta CDR3 regions consisted of RNA transcripts. The primer set for the first-round RT-PCR of the TCR CDR3 was HTBI. MiXCR was run by TCRdb on the multiplex PCR reads, yielding one entry per CDR3 protein. The sample has nearly 750,000 distinct CDR3 sequences; approximately 40% are singletons. This receptor was identified in a middle-aged woman with Graves' hyperthyroidism. The chain couples TRBV7-3 to TRBJ2-2; perhaps D is TRBD1 or TRBD2 (5 bases each). The sample was blood. The chain's CDR3 is CASSPPTSSGPGPGELFF. For the CDR3, the DNA is TGTGCCAGCAGCCCACCGACGTCTTCGGGACCCGGGCCCGGGGAGCTGTTTTTT.